The 32 T cell receptor beta chains below come from one sample, sequenced in a study of radiotherapy plus CTLA-4 blockade in lung cancer (dated by TCRdb to the late 2010s). The method behind the library was the immunoSEQ multiplex PCR assay. TCRdb obtained this table from immuneACCESS and retained in-frame rearrangements with V and J assigned. These tables miss some clones; where compared with another copy, unresolved V genes account for less than half of the shortfall, and the remainder is unexplained. This sample lists about 68,000 clones; around 80% were detected once. Of the sample, roughly a tenth falls within the top ten clones. The sample in question was peripheral blood, obtained from a patient treated with radiotherapy plus ipilimumab. Receptors originate from a human donor with non-small cell lung cancer who had a complete response to radiotherapy plus ipilimumab.

The chain uses TRBV27 and TRBJ1-5; 7 positions match TRBD1. The V segment lost 4 bases and the J segment 2 bases; nucleotides outside the gene matches: 2. The CDR3 is 14 residues long. Looked up from germline, CDR1 is MNHEY and CDR2 is SMNVEV (reference sequence). CDR3 sequence (DNA): TGTGCCAGCAGTTCAGGGGGAGGCAATCAGCCCCAGCATTTT. As protein: CASSSGGGNQPQHF.

The rearrangement joins TRBV19 to TRBJ2-5, with D maybe TRBD2 (5 bases). The germline V gene encodes CDR1 LNHDA and CDR2 SQIVND (reference sequence). The CDR3 covers 12 residues. Between the trimmed V and J ends, which lost 3 bases and 4 bases, there was a span of 6 bases. The CDR3 protein is CASSIGVETQYF. CDR3 coding DNA: TGTGCCAGTAGTATCGGGGTAGAGACCCAGTACTTC.

This clone was detected only a few times. This chain uses TRBV30 with TRBJ2-1; 11 bases line up with TRBD2. Per the germline V gene, CDR1 is GTSNPN and CDR2 is SVGIG (reference sequence). J lost 8 bases, V lost 3 bases, and 6 bases had no gene match. The CDR3 length is 14 residues. The CDR3 spells CAWRGLAGGHEQFF. As DNA, the CDR3 is TGTGCCTGGAGGGGGCTAGCGGGAGGTCATGAGCAGTTCTTC.

The chain combines TRBV27 with TRBJ1-6, with D unclear. V lost 3 bases and J 2 bases, leaving 8 bases between the germline ends. CDR1 MNHEY and CDR2 SMNVEV come from the germline V gene (reference sequence). The CDR3 has 15 residues. Here the CDR3 DNA reads TGTGCCAGCAGTTTGGCGGGGACCTATAATTCACCCCTCCACTTT. It codes for CASSLAGTYNSPLHF.

The chain carries TRBV14 and TRBJ2-7; no clear D. From germline, CDR1 is SGHDN and CDR2 FVKESK. V was pared by 1 base and J by 5 bases, with 12 bases between. This CDR3 is 14 amino acids long. The CDR3 DNA reads as TGTGCCAGCAGCCAAGTGAATGAGAGGAACGAGCAGTACTTC. Translating gives CASSQVNERNEQYF.

This sequence joins TRBV28 and TRBJ2-2; no definite D call. Trimming stripped 4 bases from V and 6 bases from J, with 15 bases between. CDR3 length: 15 amino acids. Germline lookup yields CDR1 MDHEN and CDR2 SYDVKM. CDR3 nucleotide sequence: TGTGCCAGCAGTTGGGTGTCGCGTGCTTCCGGGGAGCTGTTTTTT. Amino acids: CASSWVSRASGELFF.

The chain joins TRBV4-1 to TRBJ2-1; 7 bases fit TRBD1. J lost 7 bases, V lost 1 base, and 7 bases had no gene match. The germline V gene has CDR1 MGHRA and CDR2 YSYEKL. The CDR3 covers 15 residues. CDR3 DNA sequence: TGCGCCAGCAGCCAAGGTGGAAGGGGGCGGAATGAGCAGTTCTTC. Protein: CASSQGGRGRNEQFF.

The chain employs TRBV6-4 and TRBJ2-3; 12 bases are shared with TRBD2. Germline V gene lookup returns CDR1 MRHNA and CDR2 SNTAGT. This CDR3 spans 16 amino acids. The ends lost 0 bases at V and 8 bases at J; junction bases unmatched: 6. CDR3 amino acids: CASSDSTSGRRGTQYF. CDR3 sequence (DNA): TGTGCCAGCAGTGACTCGACTAGCGGGAGAAGGGGTACGCAGTATTTT.

The V gene is TRBV7-9, the J gene TRBJ2-3; TRBD1 is a possible D gene (6 bases). Trimming took off 5 bases at V and 2 bases at J, with 14 bases between the two ends. CDR3 length: 15 residues. Per the germline V gene, CDR1 is SEHNR and CDR2 is FQNEAQ (reference sequence). The CDR3 is CASSKGQTYTDTQYF. Here the CDR3 DNA reads TGTGCCAGCAGCAAAGGACAGACTTACACAGATACGCAGTATTTT.

The chain uses TRBV5-3 and TRBJ2-3; D possibly corresponds to TRBD1 (5 bases). TRBV5-3 is labeled an ORF, and its function is uncertain. Trimming pared 9 bases from V and 6 bases from J, leaving 23 bases between. The CDR3 runs to 15 residues. CDR3 in amino acids: CATTQWAGNMDTQYF. In DNA, the CDR3 is TGTGCCACCACACAGTGGGCAGGGAACATGGATACGCAGTATTTT.

The chain uses TRBV19 and TRBJ2-7, with D perhaps assigned TRBD1 or TRBD2 (5 bases each). Germline values: CDR1 LNHDA, CDR2 SQIVND (reference sequence). The CDR3 spans 17 residues. V dropped 5 bases and J dropped 2 bases, with 22 bases sitting between them. The CDR3 reads CASSPSLFTGTAYEQYF. The CDR3 coding sequence is TGTGCCAGTAGTCCGTCCCTTTTCACCGGGACGGCCTACGAGCAGTACTTC.

The chain couples TRBV25-1 to TRBJ1-2; 9 bases line up with TRBD1. This CDR3 has 13 amino acids. Trimming removed 4 bases from V and 6 bases from J; junction bases left unmatched: 3. Per the germline V gene, CDR1 is MGHDK and CDR2 is SYGVNS. Written as DNA, the CDR3 is TGTGCCAGCAGTGCCAGGACAGGGGATGGCTACACCTTC. Its protein is CASSARTGDGYTF.

V and J are TRBV18 and TRBJ1-1; no reliable D call. Trimming removed 6 bases at V and 1 base at J, with 15 bases between. Germline V gene sequence: CDR1 KGHSH, CDR2 LQKENI. The CDR3 is 15 residues long. The CDR3 here is CASSSSEGRNTEAFF. The CDR3 coding sequence is TGTGCCAGCTCGTCGTCGGAGGGTCGGAACACTGAAGCTTTCTTT.

The chain combines TRBV6-5 with TRBJ2-3; 7 bases line up with TRBD2. This CDR3 is 15 amino acids long. Trimming at V came to 6 bases and at J to 0 bases, leaving 6 bases not matched to a gene. Germline lookup yields CDR1 MNHEY and CDR2 SVGAGI. The CDR3 bases are TGTGCCAGCAGGCCGAGCGGGACTAGCACAGATACGCAGTATTTT. It specifies CASRPSGTSTDTQYF.

The gene calls are TRBV21-1 and TRBJ2-7; the D call of TRBD2 is as the table states it, not checked on the DNA. TRBV21-1 is recorded as a pseudogene. The CDR3 covers 11 residues. As DNA, the CDR3 is TGTGAAACTAGCGGTTCCTACGAGCAGTACGTC. Its protein is CETSGSYEQYV.

The chain links TRBV27 to TRBJ2-3, with 7 positions matching TRBD1. The V segment lost 8 bases and the J segment 1 base; nucleotides outside the gene matches: 24. Germline lookup yields CDR1 MNHEY and CDR2 SMNVEV (reference sequence). The CDR3 totals 20 residues. The CDR3 is CASLPRYGQDVSRGTDTQYF. CDR3 in DNA: TGTGCCAGCCTACCCAGATACGGACAGGATGTGTCTAGGGGCACAGATACGCAGTATTTT.

This clone occurred a few times. As DNA, the CDR3 is TGTGCCAGACATCGTGGGGGACCCTCTGGAAACACCATATATTTT. It is translated as CARHRGGPSGNTIYF. The V and J genes are TRBV19 and TRBJ1-3; a possible D gene is TRBD1 (5 bases). Per the germline V gene, CDR1 is LNHDA and CDR2 is SQIVND (reference sequence). V lost 9 bases, J lost 0 bases, and 15 bases lay in between. The CDR3 contains 15 residues.

This clone was counted a few times. This chain links TRBV5-1 with TRBJ1-4, with a tentative D call TRBD1 (5 bases). The V and J ends lost 2 bases and 7 bases respectively, with 15 bases between them. The CDR3 extends over 15 amino acids. The germline CDR1 and CDR2 sequences are SGHRS and YFSETQ. CDR3 DNA sequence: TGCGCCAGCAGCTTAACAGGAGCCCTAGGTGAAAAACTGTTTTTT. Translation gives CASSLTGALGEKLFF. The variable domain in full, completed from reference TRBV5-1 and TRBJ1-4, reads KAGVTQTPRYLIKTRGQQVTLSCSPISGHRSVSWYQQTPGQGLQFLFEYFSETQRNKGNFPGRFSGRQFSNSRSEMNVSTLELGDSALYLCASSLTGALGEKLFFGSGTQLSVL.

With respect to this clone: One end of the junction fails to match germline, which may point to a read error. The chain carries TRBV7-9 and TRBJ1-2, with D uncertain. The CDR3 is made up of 12 amino acids. From germline, CDR1 is SEHNR and CDR2 FQNEAQ (reference sequence). The CDR3 DNA reads as TGTGCCAGCAGCTTAGACCGCTATGACTACACCTTC. Translating it yields CASSLDRYDYTF.

This chain links TRBV28 with TRBJ1-1; D is perhaps TRBD1 (6 bases). Germline lookup yields CDR1 MDHEN and CDR2 SYDVKM. V gave up 3 bases and J gave up 1 base, with 12 bases separating them. The CDR3 consists of 15 residues. The CDR3 is CASSFSQGRNTEAFF. Here the CDR3 DNA reads TGTGCCAGCAGTTTCTCCCAGGGGCGGAACACTGAAGCTTTCTTT.

V and J are TRBV18 and TRBJ2-5; the D is unclear. With 1 base removed from V and 1 base from J, the gap between germline ends came to 7 bases. CDR3 length: 14 residues. CDR1 is KGHSH and CDR2 is LQKENI in the germline V gene. CDR3 nucleotide sequence: TGTGCCAGCTCACCACGGCTAGGCCAAGAGACCCAGTACTTC. Protein: CASSPRLGQETQYF.

V gene TRBV9 combines with J gene TRBJ1-5; maybe TRBD1 (5 bases). Trimming cost V 0 bases and J 3 bases, with 10 bases left between them. The germline V gene has CDR1 SGDLS and CDR2 YYNGEE. This CDR3 comprises 15 residues. DNA of the CDR3: TGTGCCAGCAGCGTAGCTGGGGGAATCAATCAGCCCCAGCATTTT. Amino acids: CASSVAGGINQPQHF.

The chain is built from TRBV9 and TRBJ2-3; 8 bases line up with TRBD2. The CDR3 has 15 residues. Germline loops: CDR1 SGDLS, CDR2 YYNGEE. V gave up 0 bases and J gave up 10 bases; unmatched junction bases: 10. CDR3 in DNA: TGTGCCAGCAGCGTAGTTGAACTAGCGGCCGGGGCGCAGTATTTT. This gives the protein CASSVVELAAGAQYF. Variable domain in full (rest from reference TRBV9 and TRBJ2-3): DSGVTQTPKHLITATGQRVTLRCSPRSGDLSVYWYQQSLDQGLQFLIQYYNGEERAKGNILERFSAQQFPDLHSELNLSSLELGDSALYFCASSVVELAAGAQYFGPGTRLTVL.

This chain uses TRBV14 with TRBJ1-4; weak D call: TRBD1 (5 bases). The CDR3 is 16 residues long. V lost 1 base to trimming and J lost 0 bases, with 9 bases between them. CDR1 and CDR2 from the germline V gene are SGHDN and FVKESK. In DNA, the CDR3 is TGTGCCAGCAGCCAAGTTGGGGGTGCAACTAATGAAAAACTGTTTTTT. Translated, it gives CASSQVGGATNEKLFF.

The chain has TRBV18 and TRBJ2-7; tentative D call: TRBD1 (7 bases). Germline V gene lookup returns CDR1 KGHSH and CDR2 LQKENI. This CDR3 region has 13 residues. The V gene lost 3 bases and the J gene lost 6 bases, with 12 bases spanning the gap. The CDR3 DNA reads as TGTGCCAGCTCACCCCCCCAGGGGGGCGAGCAGTACTTC. It specifies CASSPPQGGEQYF. The entire variable domain, with the rest obtained from reference TRBV18 and TRBJ2-7, is as follows: NAGVMQNPRHLVRRRGQEARLRCSPMKGHSHVYWYRQLPEEGLKFMVYLQKENIIDESGMPKERFSAEFPKEGPSILRIQQVVRGDSAAYFCASSPPQGGEQYFGPGTRLTVT.

The CDR3 spells CASSLRRNEQFF. CDR3 in DNA: TGTGCCAGCAGTCTTCGGAGAAATGAGCAGTTCTTC. The chain employs TRBV6-1 and TRBJ2-1; unclear D gene. This CDR3 has 12 amino acids. V shed 5 bases and J shed 7 bases, with 9 bases lying between them. The germline gives CDR1 MNHNS, CDR2 SASEGT.

On this clone: Other nucleotide sequences from this sample produce the same CDR3. This chain uses TRBV5-6 with TRBJ2-7; D is ambiguous. This CDR3 is built from 13 residues. Trimming took off 0 bases at V and 1 base at J, with 5 bases between the two ends. Germline V gives CDR1 SGHDT, CDR2 YYEEEE. The CDR3 sequence: CASSLVGSYEQYF. CDR3 DNA: TGTGCCAGCAGCTTGGTAGGGTCCTACGAGCAGTACTTC.

This chain connects TRBV9 to TRBJ1-5, with 7 bases matching TRBD1. The V and J ends lost 4 bases and 4 bases, in that order; junction bases with no gene match: 5. CDR3 length equals 14 residues. CDR1 SGDLS and CDR2 YYNGEE come from the germline V gene. CDR3: CASSPGQDNQPQHF. The CDR3 nucleotides read TGTGCCAGCAGCCCTGGACAGGATAATCAGCCCCAGCATTTT.

This rearrangement joins TRBV2 to TRBJ2-3; TRBD1 matches 10 bases. This CDR3 is built from 15 residues. Germline V lookup: CDR1 SNHLY, CDR2 FYNNEI. The V gene end was trimmed by 6 bases and the J gene end by 1 base; junction bases not matched to a gene: 4. The chain's CDR3 is CASRKTGGRTDTQYF. The CDR3 DNA reads TGTGCCAGCAGGAAGACAGGGGGCCGCACAGATACGCAGTATTTT.

Written as DNA, the CDR3 is TGCGCCAGCAGCTTGGGTAGTGGTGTCAATAACTATGGCTACACCTTC. Protein: CASSLGSGVNNYGYTF. The rearrangement links TRBV5-1 to TRBJ1-2; D call uncertain. This CDR3 comprises 16 residues. V shed 0 bases and J shed 1 base, with 13 bases lying between them. Germline CDR1 and CDR2: SGHRS and YFSETQ.

The V and J genes are TRBV9 and TRBJ1-2; D is unresolved. From germline, CDR1 is SGDLS and CDR2 YYNGEE. The CDR3 contains 13 residues. V lost 2 bases and J lost 4, with 9 bases in between. The CDR3 sequence is CASSVHGLYGYTF. The CDR3, as DNA: TGTGCCAGCAGCGTCCACGGTCTCTATGGCTACACCTTC.

The chain uses TRBV7-9 and TRBJ1-3, with no clear D. The CDR3 extends over 12 amino acids. Germline-derived CDR1 and CDR2 are SEHNR and FQNEAQ (reference sequence). Trimming removed 5 bases from V and 8 bases from J, with 10 bases in between. The CDR3 loop reads CASSPATDTIYF. CDR3 DNA sequence: TGTGCCAGCAGCCCGGCGACGGACACCATATATTTT.